The 9 T cell receptor beta chains below were found in one sample sequenced in a study of T cells in Graves' hyperthyroidism and ophthalmopathy. Researchers amplified the TCR beta CDR3 regions from RNA transcripts. First-round RT-PCR of the TCR CDR3 relied on the HTBI primer set. MiXCR, applied by TCRdb to the multiplex PCR reads, yields one record per CDR3 protein. The profile shows over 550,000 distinct CDR3 sequences, 16% of them singletons. What was sequenced was blood. These receptors were taken from a woman under 30 with Graves' hyperthyroidism.

The chain joins TRBV6-5 to TRBJ2-5, with TRBD2 matching 7 bases. Germline assignment: CDR1 MNHEY and CDR2 SVGAGI. The CDR3 is made up of 15 amino acids. Trimming cost V 0 bases and J 5 bases; bases outside gene matches: 6. The CDR3 DNA sequence: TGTGCCAGCAGTTACTCGGTCGGGGGGATGGAGACCCAGTACTTC. This gives the protein CASSYSVGGMETQYF.

This clonotype was detected many times. The chain employs TRBV5-4 and TRBJ2-5; 7 bases fit TRBD2. V lost 4 bases, J lost 5 bases, and 5 bases stayed unmatched. This CDR3 comprises 13 residues. Germline V CDR1 and CDR2: SGHNT, YYREEE (reference sequence). The CDR3 nucleotides are TGTGCCAGCAGCCAGCGGGGACGGGAGACCCAGTACTTC. Amino acid sequence: CASSQRGRETQYF.

This clonotype was counted only a few times. J is TRBJ2-2 and V is TRBV19; 7 positions agree with TRBD1. In germline, CDR1 is LNHDA, CDR2 SQIVND (reference sequence). There are 16 residues in the CDR3. V was pared by 4 bases and J by 0 bases, with 5 bases of the junction left unmatched. CDR3 sequence (DNA): TGTGCCAGTAGTAAGGGTCAGGGGGCGAACACCGGGGAGCTGTTTTTT. Amino acids: CASSKGQGANTGELFF.

The chain has TRBV20-1 and TRBJ1-3; D is uncertain. Deletions cut 0 bases from V and 14 bases from J, with 17 bases between. The V gene's germline CDR1 is DFQATT and CDR2 SNEGSKA (reference sequence). The CDR3 covers 13 residues. Written as DNA, the CDR3 is TGCAGTGCTAGAGAAGCTAGCGGGAGGCAGGTATATTTT. Encoded protein: CSAREASGRQVYF.

In the case of this clonotype: This sequence may be a read error, since a much larger clone differs from it by one base. V and J are TRBV3-1 and TRBJ2-5; D is unclear. Germline values: CDR1 LGHDT, CDR2 YNNKEL (reference sequence). The CDR3 loop spans 10 amino acids. CDR3 sequence (DNA): TGTGCCAGCTCGAAAGAGGCCCAGTACTTC. Translated, it gives CASSKEAQYF.

The chain combines TRBV20-1 with TRBJ1-5, with 10 positions matching TRBD1. The CDR3 runs 19 residues. Germline V gene lookup returns CDR1 DFQATT and CDR2 SNEGSKA (reference sequence). V was pared by 3 bases and J by 6 bases, with 20 bases of the junction left unmatched. The CDR3 sequence is CSASKFFIGGQGESQPQHF. In DNA, the CDR3 is TGCAGTGCTAGTAAGTTCTTTATAGGCGGACAGGGGGAATCTCAGCCCCAGCATTTT.

This clonotype was counted many times. V usage is TRBV6-1 and J usage is TRBJ2-7, with no clear D. Germline assignment: CDR1 MNHNS and CDR2 SASEGT. The CDR3 spans 10 residues. V was cut by 9 bases and J by 4 bases, with 7 bases left in between. This CDR3 reads CARQIYEQYF. The CDR3 coding sequence is TGTGCCAGGCAGATTTACGAGCAGTACTTC.

This clonotype was picked up many times. This chain joins TRBV20-1 and TRBJ2-3; D might be TRBD2 (6 bases). The V gene lost 3 bases and the J gene lost 0 bases, with 19 bases spanning the gap. The CDR3 spans 17 residues. Germline CDR1 is DFQATT and CDR2 is SNEGSKA (reference sequence). In DNA, the CDR3 is TGCAGTGCTAGGCGAGGGCGGGGCGTCCCGAGCACAGATACGCAGTATTTT. This codes for CSARRGRGVPSTDTQYF.

The genes are TRBV7-2 and TRBJ2-5, with 8 nucleotides matching TRBD2. Per germline, CDR1 SGHTA and CDR2 FQGNSA. This CDR3 has 15 residues. V lost 5 bases, J lost 5 bases, and 10 bases stayed unmatched. The CDR3 sequence is CASSQPGGLGETQYF. DNA for the CDR3: TGTGCCAGCAGCCAGCCGGGGGGGCTAGGGGAGACCCAGTACTTC.